This T cell receptor beta chain originates from a study of OX40 agonist ivuxolimab in advanced cancers. At the level of the study: Clinicians treated patients with ivuxolimab, an agonistic anti-OX40 (CD134) antibody.

The CDR3 length is 14 residues. In germline, CDR1 is KGHSH, CDR2 LQKENI. J gave up 3 bases and V 3 bases, and 5 bases lay outside the gene matches. Profiled with immunoSEQ multiplex PCR; TCRdb holds only in-frame clones, not every one. In the table there are more than 55,000 clones, 91% of which are singletons. In regard to this clone: What it recognizes is unknown.

Baseline, cycle 4 day 1, and cycle 7 day 1 were the blood sampling points. Regarding the study as a whole: The study found that CD8+ T cells averaged more expanded clones than CD4+.

The sequence was collected from an adult with an advanced solid tumor such as melanoma, head and neck, liver or kidney cancer. This chain joins TRBV18 and TRBJ2-7; 7 bases line up with TRBD2. The sample was CD4+ or CD8+ T cells sorted from blood, taken in a trial of the OX40 agonist ivuxolimab. This chain's CDR3 is CASSPPPGGYEQYF. CDR3 DNA: TGTGCCAGCTCACCGCCTCCGGGAGGCTACGAGCAGTACTTC.